Listed below are T cell receptor beta chains from one sample, sequenced in a study of blood T cell repertoires in COVID-19. TCRdb keeps only in-frame clones here, not all; method: immunoSEQ multiplex PCR. Of 340,000 or so clones in the sample, around 82% were seen once. The sequenced material came from peripheral blood. These receptors originate from a young man with active or convalescent COVID-19. Each CDR3 is given with its conserved first and last residue. Expanded clones are given a class, and other clones once, few, many or no size at all.

>TRBV9|NA|TRBJ2-7
CASSVGGRGAREQYF
>TRBV24-1|once|TRBJ2-2
CATAHINTGELFF
>TRBV6-5|NA|TRBJ2-7
CASSKPSGGIYEQYF
>TRBV19|few|TRBJ2-3
CASIGPGSTDTQYF
>TRBV5-6|NA|TRBJ2-2
CASSSLGLQGNTGELFF
>TRBV7-9|NA|TRBJ2-2
CASSLAGGTGELFF
>TRBV5-6|NA|TRBJ2-3
CASSPGGPGPSDTQYF
>TRBV28|NA|TRBJ1-1
CASTRAGGSTEAFF
>TRBV24-1|NA|TRBJ2-3
CATSPRGAADTQYF
>TRBV19|NA|TRBJ2-1
CASSIRQGLYNEQFF
>TRBV27|NA|TRBJ1-2
CASTSNSPYGYTF
>TRBV19|NA|TRBJ1-4
CASTPLGAREKLFF
>TRBV28|few|TRBJ1-1
CASSLAGWDTEAFF
>TRBV3-1/TRBV3-2|once|TRBJ2-1
CASSPIHIGDSSYNEQFF
>TRBV12-5|NA|TRBJ2-2
CASGFEDTGELFF
>TRBV7-6|once|TRBJ1-5
CASSLGTGVQPQHF
>TRBV11-1|NA|TRBJ2-3
CASSLGVGHTQYF
>TRBV19|NA|TRBJ1-3
CASSAWQGSGNTIYF
>TRBV9|NA|TRBJ2-7
CASSVFRLAGVNEQYF
>TRBV5-1|NA|TRBJ2-7
CASSFGDRSNEQYF
>TRBV7-9|once|TRBJ1-1
CASSLEVQAEAFF
>TRBV3-1/TRBV3-2|NA|TRBJ2-7
CASSRVGGALSYEQYF
>TRBV18|few|TRBJ1-3
CASSPGGGPGNTIYF
>TRBV28|NA|TRBJ2-2
CASEAPGELFF
>TRBV5-1|few|TRBJ2-3
CASSTSSTHTQYF
>TRBV19|few|TRBJ2-7
CASSPENRGEQYF
>TRBV7-3|NA|TRBJ1-5
CASSLGTAANQPQHF